This section outlines one T cell receptor beta chain sequence together with its context. This sample is part of a study of blood T cell repertoires in COVID-19. Study-level information: In each case, the material was cDNA or gDNA derived from T cells, B-cell-depleted T cells, or PBMCs.

Some clones are missing from TCRdb's copy, which holds only in-frame ones; the method was immunoSEQ multiplex PCR. The profile covers approximately 90,000 clones, with around 80% appearing a single time and over 40% taken by the ten largest. Germline lookup yields CDR1 SGHTA and CDR2 FQGNSA. CDR3 size: 17 residues. Losses at the gene ends were 5 bases for V and 1 base for J; bases not matched to a gene: 6. The material sequenced was peripheral blood. This clonotype originated in a human donor in a cohort sampled during active COVID-19. The V and J genes are TRBV7-2 and TRBJ2-3; 13 bases agree with TRBD2. The CDR3 is CASSHRTSGSGTDTQYF. The CDR3 DNA follows: TGTGCCAGCAGCCACCGGACTAGCGGGAGTGGCACAGATACGCAGTATTTT.